Listed here are 15 T cell receptor beta chains from one sample, sequenced in a study of identifying expanded T cells in peripheral blood. Libraries were prepared by immunoSEQ multiplex PCR; TCRdb keeps only in-frame clonotypes and omits some of them. The data hold some 100,000 clones, with about nine tenths observed a single time. The sample was blood. The receptors were sampled from a person aged 18 to 69 in good health.

This clone has more than one count but fewer than ten. The rearrangement uses TRBV4-3 and TRBJ1-3; 8 bases map to TRBD1. The CDR3 runs 15 residues. After removal of 2 bases from V and 3 bases from J, the junction contained 3 bases not matched to a gene. The germline V gene encodes CDR1 LGHNA and CDR2 YSLEER. The CDR3 sequence is CASSQSGTGGNTIYF. The CDR3 DNA reads TGCGCCAGCAGCCAATCCGGGACAGGTGGAAACACCATATATTTT.

The rearrangement joins TRBV7-9 to TRBJ2-2; D is tentatively TRBD1 or TRBD2 (5 bases each). CDR1 SEHNR and CDR2 FQNEAQ come from the germline V gene (reference sequence). V was pared by 5 bases and J by 4 bases, with 14 bases between. The CDR3 loop spans 15 amino acids. In nucleotides, the CDR3 is TGTGCCAGCAGCCGAGACGGGACCCGCACCGGGGAGCTGTTTTTT. Translating it yields CASSRDGTRTGELFF.

The chain is built from TRBV5-1 and TRBJ2-5, with D unclear. This CDR3 contains 15 residues. V was clipped by 0 bases and J by 2 bases, with 11 bases between them. Germline CDR1 and CDR2: SGHRS and YFSETQ. As DNA, the CDR3 is TGCGCCAGCAGCTTGGAGGGCGGACCACAAGAGACCCAGTACTTC. Protein: CASSLEGGPQETQYF.

V and J are TRBV27 and TRBJ1-4; D may be TRBD1 (6 bases). The CDR3 extends over 15 amino acids. Germline-derived CDR1 and CDR2 are MNHEY and SMNVEV (reference sequence). V shed 4 bases and J shed 4 bases, with 13 bases lying between them. CDR3 in amino acids: CASSSSGVGNEKLFF. The CDR3 DNA follows: TGTGCCAGCAGTTCGTCAGGGGTTGGTAATGAAAAACTGTTTTTT.

The chain carries TRBV11-2 and TRBJ2-7; TRBD1 agrees at 9 bases. The CDR3 has 15 amino acids. V dropped 4 bases and J dropped 5; count of bases not matched to a gene: 9. From germline, CDR1 is SGHAT and CDR2 FQNNGV. CDR3 amino acids: CASSSRTGEANEQYF. CDR3 coding DNA: TGTGCCAGCAGCTCTCGGACAGGGGAAGCGAACGAGCAGTACTTC.

This chain connects TRBV6-1 to TRBJ1-2; 12 bases match TRBD1. Germline assignment: CDR1 MNHNS and CDR2 SASEGT. V shed 4 bases and J 4 bases; nucleotides not matched to a gene: 7. CDR3 length: 16 residues. In nucleotides, the CDR3 is TGTGCCAGCAGTGGGGACAGGGGGCGCCCTCTCTATGGCTACACCTTC. Protein: CASSGDRGRPLYGYTF.

This clone was picked up one time. This rearrangement joins TRBV19 to TRBJ2-7; the match to TRBD2 covers 13 bases. The CDR3 extends over 17 amino acids. Unmatched junction bases numbered 12, after V lost 6 bases and J lost 4 bases. Germline V gene lookup returns CDR1 LNHDA and CDR2 SQIVND (reference sequence). The CDR3 DNA follows: TGTGCCAGTAGCACCCGTCGGACTAGCGGGAGCTGGTACGAGCAGTACTTC. Protein: CASSTRRTSGSWYEQYF. Full variable domain (missing parts from reference TRBV19 and TRBJ2-7): DGGITQSPKYLFRKEGQNVTLSCEQNLNHDAMYWYRQDPGQGLRLIYYSQIVNDFQKGDIAEGYSVSREKKESFPLTVTSAQKNPTAFYLCASSTRRTSGSWYEQYFGPGTRLTVT.

For the CDR3, the DNA is TGTGCCAGCAGCTTTCTCCATAATGAAAAACTGTTTTTT. Its protein product is CASSFLHNEKLFF. The genes are TRBV5-8 and TRBJ1-4; D remains unclear. Trimming pared 2 bases from V and 4 bases from J, leaving 6 bases between. This CDR3 comprises 13 residues. Germline values: CDR1 SGHTS, CDR2 YDEGEE.

The chain couples TRBV4-3 to TRBJ2-7; D gene uncertain. Germline V gene data show CDR1 as LGHNA and CDR2 as YSLEER. Trimming left V 4 bases short and J 2 bases short, with 15 bases between. This CDR3 is 15 amino acids long. CDR3: CASSLGTLSPYEQYF. The CDR3 coding sequence is TGCGCCAGCAGCCTTGGCACCTTGAGCCCCTACGAGCAGTACTTC.

The rearrangement uses TRBV19 and TRBJ2-3; 7 bases fit TRBD1. Germline V gene lookup returns CDR1 LNHDA and CDR2 SQIVND (reference sequence). The CDR3 covers 16 residues. The V segment lost 4 bases and the J segment 2 bases; nucleotides outside the gene matches: 9. This chain's CDR3 is CASSNRGGATTDTQYF. The CDR3 DNA sequence: TGTGCCAGTAGTAACCGAGGGGGCGCAACCACAGATACGCAGTATTTT. Complete variable domain (other parts from reference TRBV19 and TRBJ2-3): DGGITQSPKYLFRKEGQNVTLSCEQNLNHDAMYWYRQDPGQGLRLIYYSQIVNDFQKGDIAEGYSVSREKKESFPLTVTSAQKNPTAFYLCASSNRGGATTDTQYFGPGTRLTVL.

The genes are TRBV6-5 and TRBJ2-7; 9 bases map to TRBD1. The V gene's germline CDR1 is MNHEY and CDR2 SVGAGI. Germline trimming cut 6 bases from V and 2 bases from J; bases unmatched to any gene: 5. The CDR3 consists of 14 residues. Written as DNA, the CDR3 is TGTGCCAGCAGGCCCGGGACAGGGCCCTACGAGCAGTACTTC. Its translation is CASRPGTGPYEQYF.

The V call is TRBV11-3, the J call TRBJ1-1, with D perhaps TRBD1 (6 bases). Looked up from germline, CDR1 is SGHNT and CDR2 is YENEEA. Deletions cut 8 bases from V and 2 bases from J, with 12 bases between. The CDR3 sequence is 13 residues long. In nucleotides, the CDR3 is TGTGCCAGCTCCATAGGGGGAAACACTGAAGCTTTCTTT. Its protein product is CASSIGGNTEAFF.

This clone was found a few times. The CDR3 loop is CASWDYQDRAYTEAFF. Here the CDR3 DNA reads TGTGCCAGCTGGGACTATCAGGACAGGGCATACACTGAAGCTTTCTTT. The chain employs TRBV2 and TRBJ1-1; 8 bases fit TRBD1. The V gene's germline CDR1 is SNHLY and CDR2 FYNNEI. V trimming: 8 bases; J trimming: 3 bases; junction bases outside the gene matches: 14. This CDR3 has 16 residues.

This clone was counted a single time. The rearrangement uses TRBV6-6 and TRBJ1-5; the D is unclear. Trimming took 5 bases from V and 0 from J, leaving 8 bases between them. The CDR3 is 14 residues long. Per the germline V gene, CDR1 is MNHNY and CDR2 is SVGAGI (reference sequence). The CDR3 spells CASSDVYSNQPQHF. The CDR3 DNA follows: TGTGCCAGCAGTGACGTATATAGCAATCAGCCCCAGCATTTT.

V usage is TRBV4-1 and J usage is TRBJ1-1; D gene ambiguous. The CDR3 sequence is 14 residues long. Looked up from germline, CDR1 is MGHRA and CDR2 is YSYEKL. V was pared by 0 bases and J by 4 bases, with 9 bases between. The CDR3 sequence is CASSQEVTTTEAFF. The CDR3 DNA reads TGCGCCAGCAGCCAAGAAGTCACAACCACTGAAGCTTTCTTT.